The subject of this entry is one T cell receptor beta chain. Original analysis: Reference gene primer amplification yielded estimated nucleated cell counts. Assay used: immunoSEQ multiplex PCR; TCRdb lists only in-frame clones, some missing. V and J calls and clone size follow that table, whereas D and trimming were derived from the DNA. The data contain 210,000 or so clones, 65% to 85% of them singletons. This sample is part of a study of blood T cell repertoires in COVID-19. Study summary: Both acute and convalescent COVID-19 samples were obtained from the United States, Italy and Spain.

The CDR3 has 15 residues. V lost 2 bases to trimming and J lost 0 bases, with 11 bases between them. Germline V lookup: CDR1 MDHEN, CDR2 SYDVKM. The chain uses TRBV28 and TRBJ2-7; D is perhaps TRBD1 (5 bases). Sequencing used peripheral blood. The receptor's source is a woman older than 75 with acute or convalescent COVID-19. The chain's CDR3 is CASSLTQAASYEQYF. For the CDR3, the DNA is TGTGCCAGCAGTTTAACACAGGCTGCCTCCTACGAGCAGTACTTC.